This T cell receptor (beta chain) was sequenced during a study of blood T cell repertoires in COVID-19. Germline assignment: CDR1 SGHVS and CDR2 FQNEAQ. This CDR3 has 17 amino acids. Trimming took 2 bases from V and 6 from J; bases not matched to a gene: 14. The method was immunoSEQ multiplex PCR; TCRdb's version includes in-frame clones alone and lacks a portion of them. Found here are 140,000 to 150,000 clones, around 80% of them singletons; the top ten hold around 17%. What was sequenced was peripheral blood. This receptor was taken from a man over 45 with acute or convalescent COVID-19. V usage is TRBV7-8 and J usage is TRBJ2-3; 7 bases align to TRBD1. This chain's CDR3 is CASSLSPGQAARDTQYF. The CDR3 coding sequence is TGTGCCAGCAGCTTATCCCCCGGACAGGCGGCGCGGGATACGCAGTATTTT.